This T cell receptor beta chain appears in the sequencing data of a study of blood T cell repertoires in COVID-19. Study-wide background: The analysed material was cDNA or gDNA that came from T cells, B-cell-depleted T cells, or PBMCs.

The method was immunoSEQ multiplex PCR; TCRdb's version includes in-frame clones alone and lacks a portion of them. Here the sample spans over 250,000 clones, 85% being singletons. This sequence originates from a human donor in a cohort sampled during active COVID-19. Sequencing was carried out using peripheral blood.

In DNA, the CDR3 is TGTGCCAGCACTTCTAGCGGGAGTCTCGGAAACATTCAGTACTTC. Its translation is CASTSSGSLGNIQYF. The chain couples TRBV19 to TRBJ2-4; TRBD2 agrees at 10 bases. CDR3 length: 15 amino acids. The germline gives CDR1 LNHDA, CDR2 SQIVND (reference sequence). With V trimmed by 9 bases and J by 6 bases, 11 bases remained unmatched.